One sample yielded the 16 T cell receptor beta chains listed below, sequenced in a study of Tregs in tolerant kidney transplant recipients. Sequenced by immunoSEQ multiplex PCR; TCRdb stores in-frame clones only, minus some. Among 50,000 to 80,000 clones listed, under 98% were seen once. The sample was Tregs from blood, taken before the transplant. These receptor sequences come from a human donor who received a combined kidney and bone marrow transplant.

The rearrangement joins TRBV15 to TRBJ1-2; 7 nucleotides line up with TRBD1. Germline loops: CDR1 LNHNV, CDR2 YYDKDF (reference sequence). This CDR3 is 13 amino acids long. V dropped 1 base and J dropped 8; count of bases not matched to a gene: 4. The CDR3 is CATSRGGGWGYTF. For the CDR3, the DNA is TGTGCCACCAGCAGAGGAGGGGGCTGGGGCTACACCTTC.

V gene TRBV5-1 combines with J gene TRBJ1-2, with D possibly being TRBD1 (5 bases). The CDR3 is made up of 14 amino acids. The V end lost 4 bases, the J end lost 6 bases, and 16 bases lay between the germline ends. Germline lookup yields CDR1 SGHRS and CDR2 YFSETQ. The CDR3 here is CASSRGSEFDGYTF. The CDR3 DNA reads TGCGCCAGCAGCCGGGGGAGTGAGTTTGATGGCTACACCTTC.

The chain combines TRBV18 with TRBJ2-2, with D hard to call. The germline V and J ends were trimmed by 4 bases and 1 base, with 4 bases remaining between them. CDR1 and CDR2 (germline): KGHSH, LQKENI. The CDR3 contains 13 residues. The CDR3 protein is CASSRRNTGELFF. CDR3 DNA: TGTGCCAGCTCACGGAGGAACACCGGGGAGCTGTTTTTT.

The chain employs TRBV1 and TRBJ1-5; the table assigns TRBD1, which was not confirmed against the DNA. TRBV1 represents a pseudogene. This CDR3 comprises 19 residues. The CDR3 sequence: CTSSQARDSLSHSNQPQHF. CDR3 nucleotide sequence: TGCACCAGCAGCCAAGCCCGGGACAGCTTGAGCCATAGCAATCAGCCCCAGCATTTT.

The J gene is TRBJ2-1, the V gene TRBV6-5, with TRBD2 as a possible D gene (5 bases). V shed 1 base and J shed 8 bases, with 9 bases lying between them. This CDR3 spans 13 amino acids. From germline, CDR1 is MNHEY and CDR2 SVGAGI. The CDR3: CASSYWAEDEQFF. The CDR3 DNA reads TGTGCCAGCAGTTACTGGGCGGAGGATGAGCAGTTCTTC.

Only one count was recorded for this clone. The V gene is TRBV5-4, the J gene TRBJ2-2; no definite D call. This CDR3 contains 12 residues. Trimming pared 4 bases from V and 3 bases from J, leaving 4 bases between. CDR1 and CDR2 (germline): SGHNT, YYREEE (reference sequence). The CDR3 coding sequence is TGTGCCAGCAGCCGGGACACCGGGGAGCTGTTTTTT. Translated, it gives CASSRDTGELFF.

This chain uses TRBV5-1 with TRBJ1-2, with 8 bases fitting TRBD1. With 0 bases clipped from V and 5 bases from J, the junction kept 3 bases outside the gene matches. Germline V gene sequence: CDR1 SGHRS, CDR2 YFSETQ. This CDR3 comprises 14 residues. CDR3 DNA: TGCGCCAGCAGCTTGGGGACAGGGCCTTATGGCTACACCTTC. Residues: CASSLGTGPYGYTF. Full variable domain (remainder filled in from reference TRBV5-1 and TRBJ1-2): KAGVTQTPRYLIKTRGQQVTLSCSPISGHRSVSWYQQTPGQGLQFLFEYFSETQRNKGNFPGRFSGRQFSNSRSEMNVSTLELGDSALYLCASSLGTGPYGYTFGSGTRLTVV.

V gene TRBV5-1 combines with J gene TRBJ2-5, with 7 positions matching TRBD2. The CDR3 contains 16 residues. Unmatched junction bases numbered 6, after V lost 0 bases and J lost 1 base. Germline values: CDR1 SGHRS, CDR2 YFSETQ. CDR3 in DNA: TGCGCCAGCAGCTTGGACCTAGGCGGGGGCCAAGAGACCCAGTACTTC. It specifies CASSLDLGGGQETQYF.

The chain combines TRBV18 with TRBJ2-2; 8 bases are shared with TRBD1. CDR1 is KGHSH and CDR2 is LQKENI in the germline V gene. The CDR3 loop spans 15 amino acids. With 4 bases clipped from V and 5 bases from J, the junction kept 6 bases outside the gene matches. CDR3 sequence (DNA): TGTGCCAGCTCACTAACAACAGGGGGAACCGGGGAGCTGTTTTTT. Protein sequence: CASSLTTGGTGELFF.

The chain links TRBV7-9 to TRBJ1-2; D is ambiguous. Germline assignment: CDR1 SEHNR and CDR2 FQNEAQ (reference sequence). Trimming pared 5 bases from V and 0 bases from J, leaving 16 bases between. The CDR3 spans 16 residues. The CDR3 sequence is CASSRSGRQPNYGYTF. CDR3 nucleotide sequence: TGTGCCAGCAGCCGTAGCGGGCGCCAGCCTAACTATGGCTACACCTTC.

The rearrangement uses TRBV28 and TRBJ2-6; D remains unclear. The CDR3 consists of 17 residues. Trimming shortened V by 7 bases and J by 0 bases, and 16 bases separated the two germline ends. Germline values: CDR1 MDHEN, CDR2 SYDVKM. As DNA, the CDR3 is TGTGCCAGCAAAATGACACTGAAGAGCTCTGGGGCCAACGTCCTGACTTTC. Its protein is CASKMTLKSSGANVLTF.

V gene TRBV4-1 combines with J gene TRBJ1-2, with D hard to call. Germline V gives CDR1 MGHRA, CDR2 YSYEKL. V was shortened by 1 base and J by 8 bases, with 23 bases between the two germline ends. This CDR3 has 17 amino acids. The CDR3 loop reads CASSQGRRREEPGGYTF. For the CDR3, the DNA is TGCGCCAGCAGCCAAGGTCGAAGACGGGAGGAACCGGGGGGCTACACCTTC.

Points on this clone: In the same sample, other DNA sequences code for this CDR3. This rearrangement joins TRBV7-2 to TRBJ2-2; D perhaps matches TRBD1 (6 bases). V was cut by 1 base and J by 3 bases, with 9 bases left in between. The CDR3 consists of 15 residues. Germline CDR1 SGHTA, CDR2 FQGNSA. CDR3 in amino acids: CASSLDRAYTGELFF. CDR3 in DNA: TGTGCCAGCAGCTTAGACAGGGCCTACACCGGGGAGCTGTTTTTT.

The rearrangement uses TRBV30 and TRBJ1-6; 8 bases align to TRBD1. The CDR3 contains 13 residues. V shed 4 bases, J shed 11 bases, and the junction held 7 bases outside the gene matches. Looked up from germline, CDR1 is GTSNPN and CDR2 is SVGIG (reference sequence). The CDR3 loop is CAWKGWTGTPLHF. The CDR3 DNA reads as TGTGCCTGGAAAGGATGGACAGGGACACCCCTCCACTTT.

In nucleotides, the CDR3 is TGTGCCAGCAGCCAACAAACGACCCGGGACAGGGGAACTTACGAGCAGTACTTC. Translating it yields CASSQQTTRDRGTYEQYF. The chain carries TRBV4-2 and TRBJ2-7; 10 nucleotides line up with TRBD1. Trimming removed 2 bases from V and 4 bases from J; junction bases left unmatched: 14. In germline, CDR1 is LGHNA, CDR2 YNFKEQ. CDR3 length: 18 amino acids.

The chain links TRBV6-1 to TRBJ1-2; weak D call: TRBD1 (6 bases). Germline values: CDR1 MNHNS, CDR2 SASEGT. The CDR3 loop spans 15 amino acids. With 6 bases removed from V and 7 bases from J, the gap between germline ends came to 21 bases. CDR3: CASREPGGGSSGYTF. The CDR3 DNA sequence: TGTGCCAGCAGGGAACCCGGGGGGGGCTCAAGTGGCTACACCTTC.